The 21 T cell receptor beta chains below come from one sample, sequenced in a study of PD-L1 blockade in urothelial cancer. Profiled with immunoSEQ multiplex PCR; TCRdb holds only in-frame clones, not every one. The sample contains 35,000 to 45,000 clones, approximately 82% of which appear only once. The specimen comprised PBMCs, sampled around atezolizumab (anti-PD-L1) treatment. These receptors were taken from a man in his 60s with urothelial cancer.

V gene TRBV28 combines with J gene TRBJ2-6; D is undetermined. Trimming shortened V by 3 bases and J by 0 bases, and 12 bases separated the two germline ends. Germline-derived CDR1 and CDR2 are MDHEN and SYDVKM. The CDR3 has 17 amino acids. As DNA, the CDR3 is TGTGCCAGCAGTTTGAGGAAACCCAGCTCTGGGGCCAACGTCCTGACTTTC. It is translated as CASSLRKPSSGANVLTF.

This chain connects TRBV27 to TRBJ2-1; TRBD2 matches 7 bases. J gave up 7 bases and V 3 bases, and 6 bases lay outside the gene matches. CDR1 is MNHEY and CDR2 is SMNVEV in the germline V gene (reference sequence). The CDR3 has 14 amino acids. For the CDR3, the DNA is TGTGCCAGCAGTTTTGCGGGGGAGGGAAATGAGCAGTTCTTC. Translated: CASSFAGEGNEQFF.

The V gene is TRBV28, the J gene TRBJ1-3; TRBD1 is a possible D gene (5 bases). The germline CDR1 and CDR2 sequences are MDHEN and SYDVKM. The CDR3 is made up of 13 amino acids. With 3 bases removed from V and 4 bases from J, the gap between germline ends came to 7 bases. As DNA, the CDR3 is TGTGCCAGCAGTTTTCAGGGAGGAAACACCATATATTTT. This encodes CASSFQGGNTIYF.

This chain uses TRBV5-1 with TRBJ2-5; 10 bases map to TRBD2. The CDR3 has 13 amino acids. CDR1 is SGHRS, CDR2 YFSETQ, per germline. V trimming: 10 bases; J trimming: 2 bases; junction bases outside the gene matches: 5. CDR3 nucleotides: TGCGCCTCAGGGACTAGCGAACAAGAGACCCAGTACTTC. Translating it yields CASGTSEQETQYF.

The chain joins TRBV18 to TRBJ1-2; 9 nucleotides agree with TRBD1. The CDR3 sequence is 14 residues long. V lost 6 bases, J lost 6 bases, and 8 bases stayed unmatched. Germline V gene sequence: CDR1 KGHSH, CDR2 LQKENI. The CDR3 reads CASSQSRDRDGYTF. The CDR3 DNA sequence: TGTGCCAGCTCTCAATCCCGGGACAGGGATGGCTACACCTTC.

The chain couples TRBV6-1 to TRBJ1-2; TRBD1 aligns across 8 bases. CDR3 size: 12 residues. Per germline, CDR1 MNHNS and CDR2 SASEGT. J lost 13 bases, V lost 7 bases, and 11 bases had no gene match. The CDR3 DNA reads as TGTGCCAGCATACCGGGACAGGCCGCCTTCACCTTC. The encoded protein is CASIPGQAAFTF.

The chain uses TRBV2 and TRBJ2-3, with D maybe TRBD2 (6 bases). V gave up 6 bases and J gave up 4 bases, with 20 bases separating them. Germline loops: CDR1 SNHLY, CDR2 FYNNEI. The CDR3 is 16 amino acids. The CDR3 DNA sequence: TGTGCCAGCAGCACCTTGCGGGGTTGGGGCGCAGATACGCAGTATTTT. Its translation: CASSTLRGWGADTQYF.

The chain carries TRBV27 and TRBJ1-2, with TRBD1 as a possible D gene (5 bases). This CDR3 region has 17 residues. V shed 5 bases and J shed 4 bases, with 23 bases lying between them. The germline V gene encodes CDR1 MNHEY and CDR2 SMNVEV (reference sequence). CDR3 amino acids: CASSQKPPQWGGYGYTF. CDR3 nucleotide sequence: TGTGCCAGCAGTCAAAAGCCTCCCCAGTGGGGCGGCTATGGCTACACCTTC.

The chain has TRBV28 and TRBJ1-5; D gene uncertain. Germline V CDR1 and CDR2: MDHEN, SYDVKM. There are 12 residues in the CDR3. Between the trimmed V and J ends, which lost 6 bases and 5 bases, there was a span of 8 bases. The CDR3 sequence is CASSGNDQPQHF. The CDR3, as DNA: TGTGCCAGCAGCGGGAATGATCAGCCCCAGCATTTT.

This clone was found once. The rearrangement uses TRBV19 and TRBJ2-3, with TRBD2 as a possible D gene (6 bases). The V end lost 6 bases, the J end lost 1 base, and 8 bases lay between the germline ends. Germline lookup yields CDR1 LNHDA and CDR2 SQIVND (reference sequence). This CDR3 is 13 amino acids long. CDR3 residues: CASRERGTDTQYF. CDR3 bases: TGTGCCAGTAGGGAGCGGGGCACAGATACGCAGTATTTT. The entire variable domain, with the rest obtained from reference TRBV19 and TRBJ2-3, is as follows: DGGITQSPKYLFRKEGQNVTLSCEQNLNHDAMYWYRQDPGQGLRLIYYSQIVNDFQKGDIAEGYSVSREKKESFPLTVTSAQKNPTAFYLCASRERGTDTQYFGPGTRLTVL.

The chain uses TRBV6-5 and TRBJ1-1; no firm D call. The CDR3 loop spans 13 amino acids. Germline lookup yields CDR1 MNHEY and CDR2 SVGAGI. Trimming shortened V by 5 bases and J by 3 bases, and 10 bases separated the two germline ends. The CDR3, as DNA: TGTGCCAGCAGTCGACGGGGAGACACTGAAGCTTTCTTT. Translated: CASSRRGDTEAFF.

J is TRBJ2-7 and V is TRBV6-5; TRBD2 is a possible D gene (7 bases). Germline CDR1 MNHEY, CDR2 SVGAGI. The ends were cut back, 6 bases at V and 3 bases at J, with 15 bases in the middle. The CDR3 is 14 residues long. CDR3 residues: CASRGGGSFYEQYF. The DNA for the CDR3 is TGTGCCAGCAGGGGCGGGGGCAGCTTCTACGAGCAGTACTTC.

The sample holds one count of this clone. V usage is TRBV7-6 and J usage is TRBJ1-3, with no clear D. Trimming left V 1 base short and J 0 bases short, with 19 bases between. Germline loops: CDR1 SGHVS, CDR2 FNYEAQ. This CDR3 region has 19 residues. The CDR3 DNA reads as TGTGCCAGCAGCTTAGGAGCAGGAGGTCCGGCCAACTCTGGAAACACCATATATTTT. This encodes CASSLGAGGPANSGNTIYF.

For the CDR3, the DNA is TGTGCCAGCAGTTACGGCAGACAGGCAGCGGGGGAGCAGTACTTC. As protein: CASSYGRQAAGEQYF. V is TRBV6-5 and J is TRBJ2-7; a possible D gene is TRBD2 (7 bases). V was shortened by 2 bases and J by 7 bases, with 18 bases between the two germline ends. The germline gives CDR1 MNHEY, CDR2 SVGAGI. The CDR3 totals 15 residues.

The V and J genes are TRBV19 and TRBJ1-5; D is undetermined. Germline CDR1 LNHDA, CDR2 SQIVND (reference sequence). This CDR3 has 15 residues. Trimming left V 3 bases short and J 2 bases short, with 11 bases between. The CDR3, as DNA: TGTGCCAGTAGTATGGCAAGTGTGGGCAATCAGCCCCAGCATTTT. It translates to CASSMASVGNQPQHF.

This chain uses TRBV21-1 with TRBJ2-2; the table's D gene call, TRBD2, was not cross checked with the DNA. TRBV21-1 is a pseudogene. The CDR3 extends over 14 amino acids. The CDR3 DNA reads TGTGCCAGCAGCGCGCGGGGGGTCACCGGGGAGCTGTTTTTT. It yields the protein CASSARGVTGELFF.

The genes are TRBV6-1 and TRBJ1-4; TRBD1 agrees at 10 bases. The CDR3 length is 15 residues. Per the germline V gene, CDR1 is MNHNS and CDR2 is SASEGT. The V and J ends lost 6 bases and 7 bases, in that order; junction bases with no gene match: 8. The CDR3 is CASRAYGTGVEKLFF. The CDR3 DNA reads as TGTGCCAGCAGGGCGTACGGGACAGGGGTTGAAAAACTGTTTTTT.

Written as DNA, the CDR3 is TGTGCCAGCAGCCCACGACAGAAACTGGGGGAGCTGTTTTTT. Translated: CASSPRQKLGELFF. The gene calls are TRBV9 and TRBJ2-2, with D perhaps TRBD1 (5 bases). The CDR3 is made up of 14 amino acids. Trimming shortened V by 4 bases and J by 8 bases, and 15 bases separated the two germline ends. CDR1 is SGDLS, CDR2 YYNGEE, per germline.

V and J are TRBV19 and TRBJ1-5, with no clear D. Between the trimmed V and J ends, which lost 3 bases and 4 bases, there was a span of 10 bases. There are 14 residues in the CDR3. CDR1 and CDR2 (germline): LNHDA, SQIVND (reference sequence). CDR3 in amino acids: CASSMERGNQPQHF. The CDR3 coding sequence is TGTGCCAGTAGTATGGAACGGGGTAATCAGCCCCAGCATTTT. Full variable domain (remainder filled in from reference TRBV19 and TRBJ1-5): DGGITQSPKYLFRKEGQNVTLSCEQNLNHDAMYWYRQDPGQGLRLIYYSQIVNDFQKGDIAEGYSVSREKKESFPLTVTSAQKNPTAFYLCASSMERGNQPQHFGDGTRLSIL.

The rearrangement uses TRBV7-8 and TRBJ2-1, with TRBD1 as a possible D gene (6 bases). The CDR3 length is 12 residues. Deletions cut 5 bases from V and 8 bases from J, with 10 bases between. From germline, CDR1 is SGHVS and CDR2 FQNEAQ. CDR3 in amino acids: CASSRQDYEQFF. The DNA of the CDR3 is TGTGCCAGCAGCCGACAGGACTATGAGCAGTTCTTC. The whole variable domain, filled in from reference TRBV7-8 and TRBJ2-1, reads GAGVSQSPRYKVAKRGQDVALRCDPISGHVSLFWYQQALGQGPEFLTYFQNEAQLDKSGLPSDRFFAERPEGSVSTLKIQRTQQEDSAVYLCASSRQDYEQFFGPGTRLTVL.

This clone was counted only a few times. This chain uses TRBV6-1 with TRBJ1-3, with TRBD1 identical over 8 bases. This CDR3 has 13 residues. Germline trimming cut 6 bases from V and 6 bases from J; bases unmatched to any gene: 4. CDR1 and CDR2 from the germline V gene are MNHNS and SASEGT. As DNA, the CDR3 is TGTGCCAGCAGGGACAGGGTTGCAAACACCATATATTTT. This sequence encodes CASRDRVANTIYF.